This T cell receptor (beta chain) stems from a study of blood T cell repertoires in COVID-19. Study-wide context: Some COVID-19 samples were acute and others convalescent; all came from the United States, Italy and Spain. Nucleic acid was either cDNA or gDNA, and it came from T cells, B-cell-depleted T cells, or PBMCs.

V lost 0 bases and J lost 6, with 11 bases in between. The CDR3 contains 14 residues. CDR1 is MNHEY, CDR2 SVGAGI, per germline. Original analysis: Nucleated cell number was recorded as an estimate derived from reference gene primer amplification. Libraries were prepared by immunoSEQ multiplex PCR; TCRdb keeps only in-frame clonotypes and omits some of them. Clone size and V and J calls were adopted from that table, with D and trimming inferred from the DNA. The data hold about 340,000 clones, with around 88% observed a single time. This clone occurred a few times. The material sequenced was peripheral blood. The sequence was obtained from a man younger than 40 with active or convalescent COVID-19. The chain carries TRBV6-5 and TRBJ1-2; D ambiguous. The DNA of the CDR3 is TGTGCCAGCAGTTACTCGAATCAACAGAATGGCTACACCTTC. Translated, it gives CASSYSNQQNGYTF.